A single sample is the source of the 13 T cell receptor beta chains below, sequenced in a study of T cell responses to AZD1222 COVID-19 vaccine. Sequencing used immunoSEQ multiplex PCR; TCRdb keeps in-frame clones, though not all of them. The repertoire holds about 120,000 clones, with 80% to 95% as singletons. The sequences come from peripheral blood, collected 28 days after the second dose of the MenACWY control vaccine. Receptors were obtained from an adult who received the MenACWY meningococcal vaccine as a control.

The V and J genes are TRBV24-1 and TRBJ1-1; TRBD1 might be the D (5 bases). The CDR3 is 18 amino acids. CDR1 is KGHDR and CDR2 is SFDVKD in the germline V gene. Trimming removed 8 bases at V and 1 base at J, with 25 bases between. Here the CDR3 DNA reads TGTGCCACCATTTTCCAGACCGACAGCACTCGCGGGAACACTGAAGCTTTCTTT. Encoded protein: CATIFQTDSTRGNTEAFF.

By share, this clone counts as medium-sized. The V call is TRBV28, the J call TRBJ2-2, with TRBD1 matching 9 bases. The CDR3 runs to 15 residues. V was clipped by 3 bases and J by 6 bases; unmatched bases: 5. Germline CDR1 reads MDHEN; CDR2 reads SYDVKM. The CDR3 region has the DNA TGTGCCAGCAGTTTCGGGGACAGGGTATCCGGGGAGCTGTTTTTT. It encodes CASSFGDRVSGELFF.

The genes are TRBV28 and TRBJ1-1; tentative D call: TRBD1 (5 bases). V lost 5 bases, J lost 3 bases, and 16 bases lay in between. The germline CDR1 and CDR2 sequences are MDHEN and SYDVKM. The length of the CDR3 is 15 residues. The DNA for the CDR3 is TGTGCCAGCAGTCTACCTTTGTCAGGGTACACTGAAGCTTTCTTT. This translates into CASSLPLSGYTEAFF.

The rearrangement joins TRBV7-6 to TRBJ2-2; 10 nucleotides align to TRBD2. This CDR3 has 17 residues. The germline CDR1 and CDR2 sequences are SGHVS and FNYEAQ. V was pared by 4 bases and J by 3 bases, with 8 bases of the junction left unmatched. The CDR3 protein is CASSSPSGSMDTGELFF. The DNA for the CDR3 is TGTGCCAGCAGCTCCCCTAGCGGGAGTATGGACACCGGGGAGCTGTTTTTT.

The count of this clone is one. CDR3 in DNA: TGTGCCAGCAGAAAATTTAGCGGGAGTACAGATACGCAGTATTTT. Its translation: CASRKFSGSTDTQYF. The V and J genes are TRBV11-1 and TRBJ2-3; 9 nucleotides agree with TRBD2. CDR1 is SGHAT and CDR2 is FQDESV in the germline V gene (reference sequence). V gave up 6 bases and J gave up 3 bases; unmatched junction bases: 7. This CDR3 contains 15 residues. Drawing the rest from reference TRBV11-1 and TRBJ2-3, the complete variable domain is EAEVAQSPRYKITEKSQAVAFWCDPISGHATLYWYRQILGQGPELLVQFQDESVVDDSQLPKDRFSAERLKGVDSTLKIQPAELGDSAMYLCASRKFSGSTDTQYFGPGTRLTVL.

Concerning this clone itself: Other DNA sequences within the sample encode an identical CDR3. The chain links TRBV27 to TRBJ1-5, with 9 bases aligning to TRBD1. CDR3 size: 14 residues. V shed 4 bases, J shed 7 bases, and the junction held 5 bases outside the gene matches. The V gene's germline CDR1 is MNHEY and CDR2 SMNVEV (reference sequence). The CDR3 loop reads CASSSGTGNQPQHF. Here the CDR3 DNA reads TGTGCCAGCAGTTCAGGGACAGGGAACCAGCCCCAGCATTTT.

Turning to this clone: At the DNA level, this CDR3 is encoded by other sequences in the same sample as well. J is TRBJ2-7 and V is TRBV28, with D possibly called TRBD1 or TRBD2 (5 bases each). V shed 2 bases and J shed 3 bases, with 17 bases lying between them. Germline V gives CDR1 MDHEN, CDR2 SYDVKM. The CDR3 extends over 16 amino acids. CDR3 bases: TGTGCCAGCAGTTTAAGTAAGGGGCTGGGGGACTACGAGCAGTACTTC. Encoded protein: CASSLSKGLGDYEQYF.

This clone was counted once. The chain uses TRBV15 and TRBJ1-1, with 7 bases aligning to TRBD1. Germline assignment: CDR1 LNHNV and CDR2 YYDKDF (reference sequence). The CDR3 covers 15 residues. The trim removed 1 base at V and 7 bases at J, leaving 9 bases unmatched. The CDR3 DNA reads TGTGCCACCAGCAGAGGCTTAGGACAGGTTATTGAAGCTTTCTTT. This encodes CATSRGLGQVIEAFF.

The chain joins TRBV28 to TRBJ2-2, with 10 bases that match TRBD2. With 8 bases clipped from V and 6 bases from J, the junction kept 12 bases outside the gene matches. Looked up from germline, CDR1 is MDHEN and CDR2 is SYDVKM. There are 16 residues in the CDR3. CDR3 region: CASYRSASGGSGELFF. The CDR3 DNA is TGTGCCAGCTACAGGTCGGCTAGCGGGGGCTCCGGGGAGCTGTTTTTT.

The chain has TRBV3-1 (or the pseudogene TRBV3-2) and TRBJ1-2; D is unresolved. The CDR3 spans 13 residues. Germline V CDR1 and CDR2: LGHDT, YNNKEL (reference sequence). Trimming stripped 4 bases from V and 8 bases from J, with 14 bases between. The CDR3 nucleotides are TGTGCCAGCAGCCCGTCTAATCTAGAGGGCTACACCTTC. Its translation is CASSPSNLEGYTF.

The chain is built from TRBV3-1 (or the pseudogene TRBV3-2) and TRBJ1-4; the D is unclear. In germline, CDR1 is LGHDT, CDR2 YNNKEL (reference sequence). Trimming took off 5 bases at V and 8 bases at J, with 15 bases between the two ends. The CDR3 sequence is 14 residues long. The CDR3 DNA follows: TGTGCCAGCAGCTCTCGAACCCGGGGAGAAAAACTGTTTTTT. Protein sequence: CASSSRTRGEKLFF.

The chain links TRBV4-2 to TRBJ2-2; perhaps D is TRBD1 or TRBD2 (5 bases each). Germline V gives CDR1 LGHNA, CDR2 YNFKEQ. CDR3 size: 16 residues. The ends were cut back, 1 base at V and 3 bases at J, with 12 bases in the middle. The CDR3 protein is CASSQGVGVYTGELFF. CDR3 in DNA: TGTGCCAGCAGCCAAGGCGTGGGGGTATACACCGGGGAGCTGTTTTTT.

The CDR3 sequence is CASSPTDPGTAKSGNTIYF. The CDR3 coding sequence is TGTGCCAGCAGTCCGACCGATCCCGGGACAGCGAAATCTGGAAACACCATATATTTT. The chain has TRBV28 and TRBJ1-3, with 7 bases lining up with TRBD1. Germline CDR1 reads MDHEN; CDR2 reads SYDVKM. This CDR3 comprises 19 residues. J gave up 1 base and V 5 bases, and 17 bases lay outside the gene matches.